This is a list of T cell receptor beta chains from one sample in a study of blood T cell repertoires in COVID-19. Generated by immunoSEQ multiplex PCR, the TCRdb table keeps only in-frame clones and is missing some. The repertoire holds hundreds of thousands of clones, nearly 90% seen once, with approximately 2% in the top ten. The source material was PBMCs or T cells enriched from blood (not recorded which). Receptors were obtained from a woman aged 18-35 years with acute COVID-19. CDR3s include the opening cysteine and the closing phenylalanine or tryptophan. D genes are given only for firm matches. Not every row has a clone size; where given, it reads once, few, many or a size class.

J gene | V gene | D gene | clone size | CDR3 DNA | CDR3 protein
TRBJ2-7 | TRBV11-3 | TRBD1 | . | TGTGCCAGCAGCTTAGGAACAGGGGCCCACGAGCAGTACTTC | CASSLGTGAHEQYF
TRBJ2-7 | TRBV18 | . | . | TGTGCCAGCTCACCCGACAGGAGCTACGAGCAGTACTTC | CASSPDRSYEQYF
TRBJ1-2 | TRBV6-5 | TRBD1 | once | TGTGCCAGCACCGGGACAGGGAAGGGGTACTATGGCTACACCTTC | CASTGTGKGYYGYTF
TRBJ1-1 | TRBV18 | . | . | TGTGCCAGCTCAGCAGGGTTCACTGAAGCTTTCTTT | CASSAGFTEAFF
TRBJ1-5 | TRBV2 | . | . | TGTGCCAGCACAAGTACAGGGATCTATAGCAATCAGCCCCAGCATTTT | CASTSTGIYSNQPQHF
TRBJ2-1 | TRBV4-1 | TRBD2 | . | TGCGCCAGCAGCCAAGCTGGGGGCGGGAGGGCCCCAGTGGAGCAGTTCTTC | CASSQAGGGRAPVEQFF
TRBJ1-1 | TRBV9 | . | . | TGTGCCAGCAGCGTAGAGCAATATAACACTGAAGCTTTCTTT | CASSVEQYNTEAFF
TRBJ1-6 | TRBV11-3 | TRBD1 | once | TGTGCCAGCAGCTTATCAGGGGGCAGTTCACCCCTCCACTTT | CASSLSGGSSPLHF
TRBJ1-4 | TRBV13 | TRBD1 | few | TGTGCCAGCAGCTTACAACAGGGGGATGAAAAACTGTTTTTT | CASSLQQGDEKLFF
TRBJ2-1 | TRBV27 | TRBD2 | once | TGTGCCAGCAGGGCAGCGGGGGGCCCCTACAATGAGCAGTTCTTC | CASRAAGGPYNEQFF
TRBJ1-5 | TRBV5-5 | . | . | TGTGCCAGCAGCTTGGTCCCCAGCGGGCAGCCCCAGCATTTT | CASSLVPSGQPQHF
TRBJ2-7 | TRBV5-1 | . | . | TGCGCCAGCAGCTCGGACGGGAGTGGGTACGAGCAGTACTTC | CASSSDGSGYEQYF
TRBJ2-6 | TRBV21-1 | . | . | TGTGCCATTCGAGGCAGGCAGGGGGCCTCAGGGGCCAACGTCCTGACTTTC | CAIRGRQGASGANVLTF
TRBJ1-4 | TRBV3-1/TRBV3-2 | . | . | TGTGCCAGCAGCCGACAGTTGACGGCAACTAATGAAAAACTGTTTTTT | CASSRQLTATNEKLFF
TRBJ1-5 | TRBV7-9 | . | . | TGTGCCAGCAGCTCAGGCGGCAGGGCGGATCAGCCCCAGCATTTT | CASSSGGRADQPQHF
TRBJ1-1 | TRBV19 | TRBD1 | . | TGTGCCAGTAGTACCCGACAGGGTCAAATTTTCTTT | CASSTRQGQIFF
TRBJ1-4 | TRBV4-1 | . | . | TGCGCCAGCAGCCACCTAAAGGAGGCCCCGCGGGAAAAACTGTTTTTT | CASSHLKEAPREKLFF